This T cell receptor beta chain was recorded in a study of blood T cells in healthy people across ages (dated by TCRdb to about 2015). Notes on the research overall: In model experiments, template switching captured roughly one uniquely barcoded TCR beta cDNA molecule for every two T cells. To avoid experimental bias, donors of different ages were spread randomly across the sequencing lanes. Two additional independent replicas of 1 million unique cDNA reads from the same blood draw were analyzed for two donors (one aged 18 to 30 and one aged 80 or older). Using deep sequencing normalized with unique cDNA molecular identifiers, the study measured how TCR beta repertoire diversity changes with age. The donors were split into four age groups: young (average around 15 years), middle-aged (about 40), aged (approximately 59) and long-lived (about 74). What the research found in general, with its limitations: Estimates of total diversity based on one million sequenced T cells were regarded as lower bounds and as underestimates. Since profiling was done on bulk unsorted PBMCs, naive and antigen-experienced compartments could not be conclusively compared. A strong correlation was found between observed TCR beta diversity and the percentage of naive T cells measured by flow cytometry. The CMV infection status of donors was not known, potentially confounding age-related changes in expanded clonotypes. Observed TCR beta diversity per million T cells fell roughly linearly with age, and a significant reduction was already apparent by age roughly 40. Compared with the aged group, the long-lived group had more naive CD4+ T cells, fewer expanded clones and increased TCR diversity, suggesting age selection.

The library came from 5' RACE. The sample was run on an Illumina HiSeq 2500. A second about 7 to 11 cycle PCR used a sample-barcoded 5' primer and a J-beta primer mix. A unique molecular identifier was introduced onto each TCR beta cDNA molecule by a template-switch 5' adaptor carrying 12 random nucleotides. At least 2.5 million CDR3-containing paired-end reads were obtained from each sample. All of the RNA was converted into first-strand cDNA using the Mint cDNA synthesis kit, with a TRBC-specific oligonucleotide serving as the primer. Following uracil-DNA glycosylase treatment, a first 18-cycle PCR with universal primers M1SS and BC2_uni_R was performed on all cDNA. For the original study's pipeline: Each sample was normalized by randomly selecting 1 million high-quality reads, each carrying a distinct molecular identifier. Reads sharing molecular identifiers were discarded rather than binned into consensus sequences. MiTCR, set to a Q25 quality threshold and the strictest error-elimination algorithm, was used for CDR3 identification, clonotype clustering and error correction. A nonparametric unseen species model with Euler transformation was used to estimate lower-bound total TCR beta diversity. TCRdb trimmed the raw reads at Q25, called clones with MiXCR and kept productive beta chains. Rows merge per CDR3 protein into single entries with the most common DNA and genes. These V and J calls originate from TCRdb's pipeline instead of the authors' own analysis. The sample table shows roughly 2 million distinct CDR3 sequences, and around half are seen once. In total, the top ten clones hold 2% to 2.5% of the sample.

Spanning cysteine to phenylalanine, the CDR3 consists of 14 amino acids. The entry retains the CDR3 DNA only, 42 bases that are in frame from base 1. The germline V gene (reference sequence) specifies DFQATT as CDR1 and SNEGSKA as CDR2. The junction carries 5 bases between V and J, which are trimmed by 2 bases and 0 bases respectively. The approximately 39 donors, aged roughly 6 to 100 years, were systemically healthy Caucasian individuals from Russia. Around 10 milliliters of peripheral blood were collected from each donor into EDTA-treated Vacutainer tubes. PBMCs were isolated by Ficoll-Paque density-gradient centrifugation, with at least 7 million obtained per sample. Trizol reagent was used to extract total RNA from the PBMCs, yielding at least 5.5 micrograms per sample. The percentages of naive CD45RAhigh/CD27high T cells were determined by flow cytometry on a PBMC aliquot from every donor. This clonotype was detected only a few times. The target of this receptor is not known. No clone much larger than this one lies a single base away; base qualities are absent.

Material for sequencing was blood. The V and J segments used are TRBV20-1 and TRBJ2-6, with an unclear D gene assignment. The receptor was isolated from a woman in her 40s in good health. The CDR3: CSARRYSGANVLTF. The sequence in DNA is TGCAGTGCTAGAAGATACTCTGGGGCCAACGTCCTGACTTTC.